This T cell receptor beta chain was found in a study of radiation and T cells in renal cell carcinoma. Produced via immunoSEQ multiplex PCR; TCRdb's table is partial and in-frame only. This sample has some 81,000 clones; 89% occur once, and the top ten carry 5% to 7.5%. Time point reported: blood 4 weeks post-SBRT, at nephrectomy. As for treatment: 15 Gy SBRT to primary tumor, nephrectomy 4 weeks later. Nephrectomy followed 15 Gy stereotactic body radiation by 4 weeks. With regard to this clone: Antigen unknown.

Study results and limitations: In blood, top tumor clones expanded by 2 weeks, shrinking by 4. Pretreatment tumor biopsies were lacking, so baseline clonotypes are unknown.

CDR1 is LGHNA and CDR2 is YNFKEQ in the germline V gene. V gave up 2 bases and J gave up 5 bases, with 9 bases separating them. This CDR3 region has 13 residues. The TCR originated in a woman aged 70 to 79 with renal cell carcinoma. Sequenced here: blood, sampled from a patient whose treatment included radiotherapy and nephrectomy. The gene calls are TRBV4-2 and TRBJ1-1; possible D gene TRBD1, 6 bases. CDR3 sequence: CASSQFTGTEAFF. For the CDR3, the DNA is TGTGCCAGCAGCCAATTTACAGGGACTGAAGCTTTCTTT.